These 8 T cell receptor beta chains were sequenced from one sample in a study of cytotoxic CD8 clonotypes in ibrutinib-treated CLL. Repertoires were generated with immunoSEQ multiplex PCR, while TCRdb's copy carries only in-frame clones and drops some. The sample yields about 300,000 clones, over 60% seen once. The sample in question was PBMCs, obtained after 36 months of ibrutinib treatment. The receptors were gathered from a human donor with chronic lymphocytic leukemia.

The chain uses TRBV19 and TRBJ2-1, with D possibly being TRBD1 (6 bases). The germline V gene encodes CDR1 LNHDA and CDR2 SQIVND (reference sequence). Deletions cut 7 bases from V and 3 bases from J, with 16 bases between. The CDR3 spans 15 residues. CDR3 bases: TGTGCCAGTACCCTCACAGGGTCAGGCTACAATGAGCAGTTCTTC. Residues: CASTLTGSGYNEQFF.

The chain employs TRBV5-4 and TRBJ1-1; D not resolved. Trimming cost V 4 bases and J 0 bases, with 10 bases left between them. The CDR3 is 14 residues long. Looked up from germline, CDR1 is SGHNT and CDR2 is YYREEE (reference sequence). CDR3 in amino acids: CASSPLGVNTEAFF. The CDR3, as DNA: TGTGCCAGCAGCCCCCTTGGAGTGAACACTGAAGCTTTCTTT. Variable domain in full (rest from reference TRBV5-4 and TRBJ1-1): ETGVTQSPTHLIKTRGQQVTLRCSSQSGHNTVSWYQQALGQGPQFIFQYYREEENGRGNFPPRFSGLQFPNYSSELNVNALELDDSALYLCASSPLGVNTEAFFGQGTRLTVV.

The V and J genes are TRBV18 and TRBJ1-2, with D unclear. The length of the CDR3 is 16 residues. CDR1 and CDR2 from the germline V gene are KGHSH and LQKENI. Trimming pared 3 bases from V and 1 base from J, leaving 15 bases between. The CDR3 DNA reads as TGTGCCAGCTCACCCATGGACGGAAACTTTAACTATGGCTACACCTTC. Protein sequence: CASSPMDGNFNYGYTF.

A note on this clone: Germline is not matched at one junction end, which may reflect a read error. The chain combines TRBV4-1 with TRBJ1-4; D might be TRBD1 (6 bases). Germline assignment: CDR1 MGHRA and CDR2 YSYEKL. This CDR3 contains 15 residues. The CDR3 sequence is CASRPLGQGNVKLFF. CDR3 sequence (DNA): TGCGCCAGCAGACCCCTCGGGCAGGGGAATGTAAAACTGTTTTTT.

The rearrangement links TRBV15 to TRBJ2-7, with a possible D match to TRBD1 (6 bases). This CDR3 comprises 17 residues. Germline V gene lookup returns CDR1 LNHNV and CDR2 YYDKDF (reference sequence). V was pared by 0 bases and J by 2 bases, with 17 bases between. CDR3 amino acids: CATSRDRGTPKTYEQYF. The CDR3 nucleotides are TGTGCCACCAGCAGAGATAGGGGGACACCCAAAACCTACGAGCAGTACTTC.

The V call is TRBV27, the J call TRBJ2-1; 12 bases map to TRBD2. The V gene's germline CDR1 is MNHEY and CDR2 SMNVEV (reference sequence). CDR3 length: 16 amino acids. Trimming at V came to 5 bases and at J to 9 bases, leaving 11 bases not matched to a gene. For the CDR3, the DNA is TGTGCCAGCAGTCTCACCAGACTAGCGGGGGTTGGTGAGCAGTTCTTC. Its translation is CASSLTRLAGVGEQFF.

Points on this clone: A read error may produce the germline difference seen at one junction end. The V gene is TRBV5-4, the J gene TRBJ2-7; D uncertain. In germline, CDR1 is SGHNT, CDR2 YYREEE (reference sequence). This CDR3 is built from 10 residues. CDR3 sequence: CASSPRVDLF. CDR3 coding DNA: TGTGCCAGCAGCCCCCGGGTAGATCTCTTC.

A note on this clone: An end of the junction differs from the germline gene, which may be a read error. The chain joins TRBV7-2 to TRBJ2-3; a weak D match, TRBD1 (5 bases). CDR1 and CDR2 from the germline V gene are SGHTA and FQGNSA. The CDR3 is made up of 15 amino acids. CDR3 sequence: CASTLGVMRTDTQYF. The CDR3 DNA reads TGTGCCAGCACCTTAGGGGTAATGAGGACAGATACGCAGTATTTT.